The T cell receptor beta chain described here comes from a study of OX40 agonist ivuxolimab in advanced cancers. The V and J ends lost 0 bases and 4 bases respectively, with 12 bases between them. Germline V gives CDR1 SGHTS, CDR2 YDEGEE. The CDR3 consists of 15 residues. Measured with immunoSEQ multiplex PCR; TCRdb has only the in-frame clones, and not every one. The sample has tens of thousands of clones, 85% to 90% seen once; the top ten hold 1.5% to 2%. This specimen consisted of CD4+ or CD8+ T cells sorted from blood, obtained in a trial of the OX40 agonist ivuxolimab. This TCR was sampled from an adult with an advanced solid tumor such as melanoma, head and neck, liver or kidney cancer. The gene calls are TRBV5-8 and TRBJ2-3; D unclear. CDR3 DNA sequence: TGTGCCAGCAGCTTGGACAGCCAGGATCCAGATACGCAGTATTTT. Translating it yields CASSLDSQDPDTQYF.